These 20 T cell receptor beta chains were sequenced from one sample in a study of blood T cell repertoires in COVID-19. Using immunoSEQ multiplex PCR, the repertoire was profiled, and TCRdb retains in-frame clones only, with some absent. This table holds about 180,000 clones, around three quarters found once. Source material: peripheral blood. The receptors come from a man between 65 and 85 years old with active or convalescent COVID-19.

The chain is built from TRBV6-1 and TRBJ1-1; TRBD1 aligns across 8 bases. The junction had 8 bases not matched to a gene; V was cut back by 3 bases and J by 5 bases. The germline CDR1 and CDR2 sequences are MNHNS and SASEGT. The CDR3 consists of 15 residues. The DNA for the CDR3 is TGTGCCAGCAGTGACCTTGGACAGGGCGGTACTGAAGCTTTCTTT. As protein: CASSDLGQGGTEAFF.

The CDR3 sequence: CAWSPRGGRSEQYF. The CDR3 nucleotides are TGTGCCTGGAGTCCACGGGGGGGCCGATCCGAGCAGTACTTC. J is TRBJ2-7 and V is TRBV30, with 8 bases fitting TRBD2. The CDR3 consists of 14 residues. Germline assignment: CDR1 GTSNPN and CDR2 SVGIG (reference sequence). Losses at the gene ends were 2 bases for V and 6 bases for J; bases not matched to a gene: 9.

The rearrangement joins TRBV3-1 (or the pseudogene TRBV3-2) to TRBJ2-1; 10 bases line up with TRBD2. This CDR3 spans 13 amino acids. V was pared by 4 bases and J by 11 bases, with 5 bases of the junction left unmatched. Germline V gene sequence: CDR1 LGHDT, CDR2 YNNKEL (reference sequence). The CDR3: CASSPQREGQQFF. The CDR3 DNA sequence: TGTGCCAGCAGCCCCCAGCGGGAGGGACAGCAGTTCTTC.

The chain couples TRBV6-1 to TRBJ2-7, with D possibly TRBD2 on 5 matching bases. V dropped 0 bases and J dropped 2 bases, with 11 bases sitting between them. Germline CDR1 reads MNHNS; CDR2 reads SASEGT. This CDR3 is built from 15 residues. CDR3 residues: CASSEAGSGTYEQYF. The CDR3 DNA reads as TGTGCCAGCAGTGAAGCAGGGTCGGGGACCTACGAGCAGTACTTC.

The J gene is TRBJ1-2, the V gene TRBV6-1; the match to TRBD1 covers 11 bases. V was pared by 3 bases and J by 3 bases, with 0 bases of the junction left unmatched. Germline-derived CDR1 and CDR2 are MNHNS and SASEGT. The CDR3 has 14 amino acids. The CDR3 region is CASSEGQGDYGYTF. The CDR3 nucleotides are TGTGCCAGCAGTGAGGGACAGGGGGACTATGGCTACACCTTC.

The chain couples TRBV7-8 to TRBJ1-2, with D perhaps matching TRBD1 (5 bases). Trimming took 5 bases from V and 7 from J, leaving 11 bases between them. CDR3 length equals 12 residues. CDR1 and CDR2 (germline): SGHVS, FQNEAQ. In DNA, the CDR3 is TGTGCCAGCAGCCCCTACGGGGGTGGCTACACCTTC. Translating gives CASSPYGGGYTF.

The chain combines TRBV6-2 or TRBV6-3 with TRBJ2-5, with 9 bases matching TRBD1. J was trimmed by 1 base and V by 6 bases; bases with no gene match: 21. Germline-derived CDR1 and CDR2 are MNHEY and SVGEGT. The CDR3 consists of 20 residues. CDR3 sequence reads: CASSPKGQGLVMLSQETQYF. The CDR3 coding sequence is TGTGCCAGCAGCCCCAAGGGACAGGGTCTGGTCATGCTGTCCCAAGAGACCCAGTACTTC.

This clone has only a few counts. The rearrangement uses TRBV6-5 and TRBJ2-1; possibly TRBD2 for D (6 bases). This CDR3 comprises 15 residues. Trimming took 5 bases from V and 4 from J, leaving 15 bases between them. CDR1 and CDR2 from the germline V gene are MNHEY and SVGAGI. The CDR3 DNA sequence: TGTGCCAGCAGTAAGGACTATGAACTGTACAATGAGCAGTTCTTC. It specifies CASSKDYELYNEQFF.

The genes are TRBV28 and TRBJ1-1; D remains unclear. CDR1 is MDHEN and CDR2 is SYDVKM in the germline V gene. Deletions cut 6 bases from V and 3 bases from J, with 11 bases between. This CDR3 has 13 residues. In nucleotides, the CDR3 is TGTGCCAGCAGAACGACTTATGACACTGAAGCTTTCTTT. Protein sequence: CASRTTYDTEAFF.

CDR3 DNA sequence: TGTGCCAGCAGCTCCGGGACAGGGGAGGGGGATCAGCCCCAGCATTTT. This encodes CASSSGTGEGDQPQHF. The chain joins TRBV5-6 to TRBJ1-5, with 10 bases fitting TRBD1. This CDR3 is built from 16 residues. Germline CDR1 SGHDT, CDR2 YYEEEE. Trimming cost V 3 bases and J 5 bases; bases outside gene matches: 8.

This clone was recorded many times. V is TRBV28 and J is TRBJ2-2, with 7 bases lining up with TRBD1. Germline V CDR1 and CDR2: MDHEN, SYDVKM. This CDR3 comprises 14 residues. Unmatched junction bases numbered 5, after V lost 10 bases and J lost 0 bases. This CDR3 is CATVGTANTGELFF. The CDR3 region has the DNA TGTGCCACCGTTGGGACAGCGAACACCGGGGAGCTGTTTTTT. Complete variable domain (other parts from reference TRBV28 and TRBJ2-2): DVKVTQSSRYLVKRTGEKVFLECVQDMDHENMFWYRQDPGLGLRLIYFSYDVKMKEKGDIPEGYSVSREKKERFSLILESASTNQTSMYLCATVGTANTGELFFGEGSRLTVL.

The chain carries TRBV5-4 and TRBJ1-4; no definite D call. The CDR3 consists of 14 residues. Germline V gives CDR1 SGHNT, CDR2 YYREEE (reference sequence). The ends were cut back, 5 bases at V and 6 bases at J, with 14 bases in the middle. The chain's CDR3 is CASRADRRDEKLFF. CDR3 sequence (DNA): TGTGCCAGCAGAGCGGACCGACGGGATGAAAAACTGTTTTTT.

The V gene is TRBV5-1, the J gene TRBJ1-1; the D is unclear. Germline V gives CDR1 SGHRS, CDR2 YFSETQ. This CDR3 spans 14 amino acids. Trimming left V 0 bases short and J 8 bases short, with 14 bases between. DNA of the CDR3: TGCGCCAGCAGCTTGGCCGGGCGGGGATCCGAAGCTTTCTTT. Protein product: CASSLAGRGSEAFF.

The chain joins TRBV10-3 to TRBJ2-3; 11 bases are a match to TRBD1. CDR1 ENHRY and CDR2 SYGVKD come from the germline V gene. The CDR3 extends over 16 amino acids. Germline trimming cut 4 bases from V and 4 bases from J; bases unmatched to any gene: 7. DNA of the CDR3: TGTGCCATCAGTGGGTCCAGGACAGGGGGCTCAGATACGCAGTATTTT. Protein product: CAISGSRTGGSDTQYF.

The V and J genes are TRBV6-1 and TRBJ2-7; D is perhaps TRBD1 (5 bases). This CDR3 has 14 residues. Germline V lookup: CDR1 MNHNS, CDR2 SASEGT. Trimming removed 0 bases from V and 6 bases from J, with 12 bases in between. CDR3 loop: CASSEAGLVGEQYF. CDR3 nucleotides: TGTGCCAGCAGTGAAGCGGGGCTAGTGGGCGAGCAGTACTTC.

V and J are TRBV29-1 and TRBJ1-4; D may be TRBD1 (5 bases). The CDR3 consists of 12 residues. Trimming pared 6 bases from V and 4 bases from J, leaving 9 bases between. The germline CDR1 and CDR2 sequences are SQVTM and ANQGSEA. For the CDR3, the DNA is TGCAGCGTGGGAGGGGTTAATGAAAAACTGTTTTTT. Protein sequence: CSVGGVNEKLFF.

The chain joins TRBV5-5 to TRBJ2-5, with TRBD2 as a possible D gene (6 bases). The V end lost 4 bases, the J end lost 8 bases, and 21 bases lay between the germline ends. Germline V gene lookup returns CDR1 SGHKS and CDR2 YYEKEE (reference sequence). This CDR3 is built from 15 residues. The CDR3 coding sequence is TGTGCCAGCAGCAACGGGGTGGGGGGACCCACCACCCAGTACTTC. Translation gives CASSNGVGGPTTQYF.

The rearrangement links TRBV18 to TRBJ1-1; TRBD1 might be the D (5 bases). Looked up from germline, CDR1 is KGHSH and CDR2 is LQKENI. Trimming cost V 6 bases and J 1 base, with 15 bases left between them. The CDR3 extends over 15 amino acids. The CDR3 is CASSPTGQENTEAFF. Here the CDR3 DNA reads TGTGCCAGCTCCCCCACCGGACAAGAGAACACTGAAGCTTTCTTT.

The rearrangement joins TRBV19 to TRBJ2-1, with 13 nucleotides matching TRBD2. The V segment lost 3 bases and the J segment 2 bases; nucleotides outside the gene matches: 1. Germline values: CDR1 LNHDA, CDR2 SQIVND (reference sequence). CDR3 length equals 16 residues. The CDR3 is CASSITSGRAYNEQFF. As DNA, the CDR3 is TGTGCCAGTAGTATCACTAGCGGGAGGGCCTACAATGAGCAGTTCTTC. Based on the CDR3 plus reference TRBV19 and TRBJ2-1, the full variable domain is DGGITQSPKYLFRKEGQNVTLSCEQNLNHDAMYWYRQDPGQGLRLIYYSQIVNDFQKGDIAEGYSVSREKKESFPLTVTSAQKNPTAFYLCASSITSGRAYNEQFFGPGTRLTVL.

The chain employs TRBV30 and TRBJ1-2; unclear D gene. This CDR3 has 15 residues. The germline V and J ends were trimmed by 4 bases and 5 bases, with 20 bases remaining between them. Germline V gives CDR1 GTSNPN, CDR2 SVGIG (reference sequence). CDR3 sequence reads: CAWKNSRESFYGYTF. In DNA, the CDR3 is TGTGCCTGGAAAAACAGTAGAGAATCCTTTTATGGCTACACCTTC.